The 6 T cell receptor beta chains below were found in one sample sequenced in a study of T cell responses to AZD1222 COVID-19 vaccine. The table came from immunoSEQ multiplex PCR; TCRdb's copy has only in-frame clones and leaves some out. The sample lists tens of thousands of clones, roughly nine tenths occurring once. The sequenced sample was peripheral blood, obtained on day 0 of AZD1222 vaccination. These receptor sequences come from an adult in good health.

The chain is built from TRBV3-1 (or the pseudogene TRBV3-2) and TRBJ2-7; D is undetermined. Germline V lookup: CDR1 LGHDT, CDR2 YNNKEL (reference sequence). Between the trimmed V and J ends, which lost 4 bases and 0 bases, there was a span of 10 bases. The CDR3 totals 14 residues. In DNA, the CDR3 is TGTGCCAGCAGCCCGCGACTCTACTCCTACGAGCAGTACTTC. Amino acid sequence: CASSPRLYSYEQYF.

A note on this clone: Germline is not matched at one junction end, which may reflect a read error. J is TRBJ1-4 and V is TRBV2; D call uncertain. This CDR3 spans 13 amino acids. The V gene's germline CDR1 is SNHLY and CDR2 FYNNEI. DNA of the CDR3: TGTGCCAGCAGTGAAGCGCTTCTCGAGAAAAACTGTTTT. It specifies CASSEALLEKNCF.

V gene TRBV27 combines with J gene TRBJ1-6; D uncertain. This CDR3 has 14 amino acids. Trimming shortened V by 8 bases and J by 6 bases, and 14 bases separated the two germline ends. Germline V gene data show CDR1 as MNHEY and CDR2 as SMNVEV (reference sequence). The CDR3 sequence: CASSQQRFNSPLHF. DNA of the CDR3: TGTGCCAGCTCCCAACAGAGGTTTAATTCACCCCTCCACTTT.

This clone occurred once. V is TRBV5-1 and J is TRBJ1-2; tentative D call: TRBD1 (5 bases). The CDR3 runs 14 residues. Germline CDR1 SGHRS, CDR2 YFSETQ. V was pared by 2 bases and J by 0 bases, with 8 bases between. The CDR3 DNA sequence: TGCGCCAGCAGCTTTGGGGGTACTAACTATGGCTACACCTTC. As protein: CASSFGGTNYGYTF.

CDR3 DNA: TGTGCCAGCAGCCCGGGACAGCTTAATGAAAAACTGTTTTTT. It is translated as CASSPGQLNEKLFF. The chain recombines TRBV7-9 with TRBJ1-4, with 7 bases aligning to TRBD1. Germline CDR1 and CDR2: SEHNR and FQNEAQ (reference sequence). J gave up 4 bases and V 5 bases, and 4 bases lay outside the gene matches. This CDR3 spans 14 amino acids.

In its sample, this clone was seen once. V gene TRBV7-8 combines with J gene TRBJ2-7; 12 nucleotides match TRBD2. Germline CDR1 SGHVS, CDR2 FQNEAQ. The CDR3 sequence is 17 residues long. V lost 1 base, J lost 3 bases, and 7 bases stayed unmatched. The CDR3 sequence: CASSLGGLAGQHYEQYF. CDR3 DNA sequence: TGTGCCAGCAGCTTAGGAGGACTAGCGGGGCAACACTACGAGCAGTACTTC.